This entry is about one T cell receptor beta chain. Amplification used two nested PCRs: around 15 cycles, then around 9 cycles, on TCRalpha/TCRbeta cDNA. TCRdb re-called the 5' RACE reads, yielding one record per CDR3 amino acid sequence without DNA. The listing contains a few hundred thousand distinct CDR3 sequences. The germline V gene encodes CDR1 LGHNA and CDR2 YNFKEQ. The CDR3 contains 18 residues. These data are taken from a study of monozygotic twins with inflammatory bowel disease. This chain connects TRBV4-2 to TRBJ2-5; TCRdb returns TRBD2, unconfirmable since there is no DNA. The sequenced sample was blood. The clonotype comes from a human donor with ulcerative colitis or Crohn's disease, or a healthy co-twin of an affected twin (not recorded which). The CDR3 protein is CASSQWPDSGGALETQYF.